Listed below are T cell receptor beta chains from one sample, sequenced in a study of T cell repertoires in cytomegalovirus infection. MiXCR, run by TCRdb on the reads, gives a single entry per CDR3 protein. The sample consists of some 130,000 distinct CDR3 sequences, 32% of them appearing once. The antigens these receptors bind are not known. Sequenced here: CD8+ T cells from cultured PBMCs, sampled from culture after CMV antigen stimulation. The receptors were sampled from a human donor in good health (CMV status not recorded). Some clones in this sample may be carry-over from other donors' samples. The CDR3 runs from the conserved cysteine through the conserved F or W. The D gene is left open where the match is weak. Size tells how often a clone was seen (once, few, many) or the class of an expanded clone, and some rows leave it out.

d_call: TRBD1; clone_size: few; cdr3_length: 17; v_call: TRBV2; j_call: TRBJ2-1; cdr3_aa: CASSEFRTGGNYNEQFF
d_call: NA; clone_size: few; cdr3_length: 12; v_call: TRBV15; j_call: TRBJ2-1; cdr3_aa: CATSSPGSEQFF
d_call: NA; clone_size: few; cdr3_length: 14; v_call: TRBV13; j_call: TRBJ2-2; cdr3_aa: CASSSTAHRGELFF
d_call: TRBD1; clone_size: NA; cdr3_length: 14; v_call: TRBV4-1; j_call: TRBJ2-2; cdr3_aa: CASSQETGGGELFF
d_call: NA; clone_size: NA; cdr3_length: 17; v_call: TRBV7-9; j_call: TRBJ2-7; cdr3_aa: CASSPSNPDLPAYEQYF
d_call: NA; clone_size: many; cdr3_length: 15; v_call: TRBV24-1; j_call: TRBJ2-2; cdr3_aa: CATSDFRDTTGELFF
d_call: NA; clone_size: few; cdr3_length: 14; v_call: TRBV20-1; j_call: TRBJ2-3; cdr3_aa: CSAPQGFRTDTQYF
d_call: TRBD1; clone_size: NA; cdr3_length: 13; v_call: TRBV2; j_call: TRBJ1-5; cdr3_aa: CASSGTGVQPQHF
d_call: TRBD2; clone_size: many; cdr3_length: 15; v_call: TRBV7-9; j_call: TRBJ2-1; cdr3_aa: CASVGLATSYNEQFF
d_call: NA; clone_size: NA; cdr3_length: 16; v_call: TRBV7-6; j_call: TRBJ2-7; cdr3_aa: CASSLAGGTHTYEQYF
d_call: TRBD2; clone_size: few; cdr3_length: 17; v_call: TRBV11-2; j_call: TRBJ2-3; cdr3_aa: CASSQILALGGADTQYF
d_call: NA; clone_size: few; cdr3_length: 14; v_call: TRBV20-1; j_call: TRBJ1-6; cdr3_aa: CSARDLKGISPLHF
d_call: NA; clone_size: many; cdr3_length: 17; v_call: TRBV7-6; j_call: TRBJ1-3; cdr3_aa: CASSRFALGTSGNTIYF
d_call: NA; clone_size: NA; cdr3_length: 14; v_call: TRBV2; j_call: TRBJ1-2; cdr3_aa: CASSVDGANYGYTF
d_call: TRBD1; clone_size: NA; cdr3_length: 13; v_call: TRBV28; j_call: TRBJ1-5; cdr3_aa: CASSWTGVQPQHF
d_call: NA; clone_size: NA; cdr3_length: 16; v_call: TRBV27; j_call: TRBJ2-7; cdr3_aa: CASSPSGFSSSYEQYF
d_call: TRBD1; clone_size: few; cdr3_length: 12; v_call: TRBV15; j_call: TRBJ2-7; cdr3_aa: CATSLQGHEQYF
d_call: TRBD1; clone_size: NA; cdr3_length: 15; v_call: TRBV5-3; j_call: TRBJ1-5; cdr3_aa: CASSLARGINQPQHF
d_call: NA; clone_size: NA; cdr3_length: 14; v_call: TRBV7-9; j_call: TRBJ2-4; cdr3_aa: CASSPNAAKNIQYF
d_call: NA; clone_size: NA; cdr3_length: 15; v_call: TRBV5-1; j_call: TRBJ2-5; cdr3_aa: CASSGGTDRRETQYF
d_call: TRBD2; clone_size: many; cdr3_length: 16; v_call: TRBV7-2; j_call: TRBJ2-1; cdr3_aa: CASSLGFGGNYNEQFF
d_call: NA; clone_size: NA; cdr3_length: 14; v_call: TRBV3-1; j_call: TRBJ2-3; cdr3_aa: CASSQGGNLDTQYF
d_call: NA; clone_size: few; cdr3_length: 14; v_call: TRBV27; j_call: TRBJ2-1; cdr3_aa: CASSLSGSYNEQFF
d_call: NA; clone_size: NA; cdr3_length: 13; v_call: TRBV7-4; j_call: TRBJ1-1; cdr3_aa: CGGGQGSDTEAFF
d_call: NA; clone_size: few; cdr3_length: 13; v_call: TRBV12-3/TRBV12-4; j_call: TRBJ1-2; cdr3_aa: CASATRGPYGYTF
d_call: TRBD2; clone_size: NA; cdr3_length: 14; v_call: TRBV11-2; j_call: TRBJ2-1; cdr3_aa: CASSSMRGNNEQFF
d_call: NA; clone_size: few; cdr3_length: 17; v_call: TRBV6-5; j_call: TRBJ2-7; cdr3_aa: CASSNPFGVDDVPEQYF
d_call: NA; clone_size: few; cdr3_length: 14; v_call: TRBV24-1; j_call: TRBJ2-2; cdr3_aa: CATSDLAQTGELFF
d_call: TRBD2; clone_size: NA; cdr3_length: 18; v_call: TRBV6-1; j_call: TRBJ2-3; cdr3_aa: CVSKPASTSGDPTDTQYF
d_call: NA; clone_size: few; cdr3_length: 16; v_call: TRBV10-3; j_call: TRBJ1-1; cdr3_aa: CAISEVRVQGNTEAFF
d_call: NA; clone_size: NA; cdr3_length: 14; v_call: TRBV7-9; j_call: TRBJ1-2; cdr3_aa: CASSTSTGRYGYTF
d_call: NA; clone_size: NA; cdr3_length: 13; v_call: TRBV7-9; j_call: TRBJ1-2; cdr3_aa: CASSLNSGLDYTF
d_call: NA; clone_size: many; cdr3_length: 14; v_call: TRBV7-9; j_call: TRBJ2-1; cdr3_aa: CASSSPIGYNEQFF
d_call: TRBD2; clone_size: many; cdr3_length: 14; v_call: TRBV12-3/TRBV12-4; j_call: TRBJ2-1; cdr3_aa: CASSSGGALNEQFF
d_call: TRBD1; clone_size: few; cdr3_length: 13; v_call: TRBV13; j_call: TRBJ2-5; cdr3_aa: CASIGQGQETQYF
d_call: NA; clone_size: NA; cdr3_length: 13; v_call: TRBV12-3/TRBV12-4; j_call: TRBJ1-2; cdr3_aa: CASSPSDLYGYTF
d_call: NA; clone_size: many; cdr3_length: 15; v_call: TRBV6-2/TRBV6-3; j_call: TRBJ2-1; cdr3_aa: CASSYGSGSYNEQFF
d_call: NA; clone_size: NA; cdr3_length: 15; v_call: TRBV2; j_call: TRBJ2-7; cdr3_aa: CASTPGRSNSYEQYF
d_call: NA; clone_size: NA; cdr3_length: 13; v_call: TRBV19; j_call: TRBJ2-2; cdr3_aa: CASSTRSAGELFF
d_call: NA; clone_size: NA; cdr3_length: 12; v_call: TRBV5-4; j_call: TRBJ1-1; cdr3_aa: CASSFMSTEAFF
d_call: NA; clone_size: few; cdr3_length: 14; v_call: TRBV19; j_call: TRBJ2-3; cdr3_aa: CASSIVLSTDTQYF
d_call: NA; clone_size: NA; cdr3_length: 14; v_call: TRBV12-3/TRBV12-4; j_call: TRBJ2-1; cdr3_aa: CASGPGSSYNEQFF
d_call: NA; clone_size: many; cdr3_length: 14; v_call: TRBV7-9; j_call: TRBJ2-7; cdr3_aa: CASSSHRSSYEQYF
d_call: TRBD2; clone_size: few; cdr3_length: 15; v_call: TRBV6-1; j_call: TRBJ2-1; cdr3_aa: CASSEDVLAGNEQFF
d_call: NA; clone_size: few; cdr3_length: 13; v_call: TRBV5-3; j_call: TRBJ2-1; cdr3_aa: CASSLVGDHEQFF
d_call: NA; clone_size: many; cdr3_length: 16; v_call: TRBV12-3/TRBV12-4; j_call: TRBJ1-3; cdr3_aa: CASSLRLAFSGNTIYF
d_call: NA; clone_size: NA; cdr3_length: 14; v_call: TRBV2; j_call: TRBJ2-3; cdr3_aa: CASSGGLGTDTQYF
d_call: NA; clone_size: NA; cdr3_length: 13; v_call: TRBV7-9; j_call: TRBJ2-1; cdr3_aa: CASSLERGYEQFF